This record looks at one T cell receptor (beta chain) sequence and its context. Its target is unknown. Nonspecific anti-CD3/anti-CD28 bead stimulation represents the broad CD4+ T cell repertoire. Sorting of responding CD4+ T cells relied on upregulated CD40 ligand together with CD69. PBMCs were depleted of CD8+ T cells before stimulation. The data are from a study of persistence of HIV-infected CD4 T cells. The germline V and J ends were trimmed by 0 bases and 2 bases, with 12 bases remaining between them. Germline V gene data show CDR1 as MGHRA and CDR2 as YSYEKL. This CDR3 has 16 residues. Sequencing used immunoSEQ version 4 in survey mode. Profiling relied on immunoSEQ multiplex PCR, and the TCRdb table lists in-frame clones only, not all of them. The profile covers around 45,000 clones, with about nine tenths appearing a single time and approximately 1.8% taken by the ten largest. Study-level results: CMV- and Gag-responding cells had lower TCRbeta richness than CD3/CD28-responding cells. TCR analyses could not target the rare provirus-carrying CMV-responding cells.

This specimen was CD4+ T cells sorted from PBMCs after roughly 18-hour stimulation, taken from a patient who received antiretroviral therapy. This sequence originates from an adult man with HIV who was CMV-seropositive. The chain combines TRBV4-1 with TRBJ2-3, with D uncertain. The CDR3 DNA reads TGCGCCAGCAGCCAAGATCGAGGTCCGGTCACAGATACGCAGTATTTT. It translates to CASSQDRGPVTDTQYF.